This TCR beta chain came from a study of blood T cells in healthy people across ages. Study conclusions and caveats: Since the PBMCs were unsorted, naive and antigen-experienced cells could not be conclusively compared. Measured against age, TCR beta diversity per million T cells decreased in a roughly linear manner.

This clonotype was seen only a few times. Its antigen is currently unknown. CDR1 is SQVTM and CDR2 is ANQGSEA in the germline V gene. CDR3 size: 12 residues. Together with a sample-barcoded 5' primer, a J-beta primer mix was included in a second PCR lasting about 7 to 11 cycles. Via MiXCR, TCRdb re-called the 5' RACE reads, giving one row per CDR3 protein. The profile shows roughly 800,000 distinct CDR3 sequences, just under 25% of them singletons. The data also belong to a second study, concerning T cells of mothers and their children. That study adds: Healthy Caucasian mothers, a few in number, and their six children were the donors.

Sequencing used blood. This receptor was taken from a boy younger than 18 in good health. V is TRBV29-1 and J is TRBJ2-1; 8 nucleotides align to TRBD2. Here the CDR3 DNA reads TGCAGTTTACTAGCGGACTACAATGAGCAGTTCTTC. It yields the protein CSLLADYNEQFF.